A single T cell receptor beta chain is shown here with its context. Its antigen is currently unknown. This record comes from a study of T cells in Graves' hyperthyroidism and ophthalmopathy. Overall study context: Staff took peripheral blood when the initial diagnosis was made, before any treatment began.

A patient was excluded if there was uncontrolled infection, other autoimmune disease, pregnancy or lactation. Each 10 ml fresh peripheral blood draw supplied the PBMCs. General study findings and limits: Ophthalmopathy was distinguished from stable hyperthyroidism by 13 V-J signatures.

CDR1 LNHDA and CDR2 SQIVND come from the germline V gene (reference sequence). Germline trimming cut 3 bases from V and 1 base from J; bases unmatched to any gene: 5. The CDR3 sequence is 15 residues long. TCR beta CDR3 region amplification was performed from RNA transcripts. RT-PCR in the first round (using the HTBI primer set) targeted the TCR CDR3. TCRdb re-derived calls from the multiplex PCR reads in MiXCR, one entry per CDR3 protein. The table includes fewer than 700,000 distinct CDR3 sequences, 17% detected once. Sequenced: blood. The J gene is TRBJ1-1, the V gene TRBV19; TRBD1 matches 7 bases. The TCR originated in a woman younger than 35 with Graves' ophthalmopathy. The CDR3 loop is CASSITGVTNTEAFF. The CDR3 nucleotides read TGTGCCAGTAGTATCACAGGGGTTACGAACACTGAAGCTTTCTTT. Filled out from reference TRBV19 and TRBJ1-1, the complete variable domain reads DGGITQSPKYLFRKEGQNVTLSCEQNLNHDAMYWYRQDPGQGLRLIYYSQIVNDFQKGDIAEGYSVSREKKESFPLTVTSAQKNPTAFYLCASSITGVTNTEAFFGQGTRLTVV.